The 6 T cell receptor beta chains in this list originate from one sample, sequenced in a study of metastatic and nonmetastatic thyroid tumors. TCRdb reanalyzed the PCR reads via MiXCR. The table lists 30,000 to 45,000 clones, roughly a fifth of them singletons. Prior to thyroid surgery, none of the patients had received any treatment. The sample consisted of blood. Receptors were obtained from a female donor with papillary thyroid cancer or a benign thyroid nodule (not recorded which). Some clones in this sample may be carry-over from other donors' samples.

This clone was picked up many times. This chain's CDR3 is CSARGVGDGYTF. In nucleotides, the CDR3 is TGCAGTGCTAGGGGTGTAGGGGATGGCTACACCTTC. V gene TRBV20-1 combines with J gene TRBJ1-2; D is perhaps TRBD1 (5 bases). The CDR3 has 12 residues. Germline V CDR1 and CDR2: DFQATT, SNEGSKA (reference sequence). Trimming cost V 3 bases and J 6 bases, with 11 bases left between them.

Turning to this clone: At one end the junction does not follow the germline gene, possibly because of a read error. The CDR3, as DNA: TGTGCCAGCAGTCCCACAGGGTCCCCCACCGAAGCTTTATTT. It is translated as CASSPTGSPTEALF. The chain couples TRBV6-1 to TRBJ1-1; D may be TRBD1 (6 bases). The CDR3 is made up of 14 amino acids. Germline CDR1 is MNHNS and CDR2 is SASEGT.

This clone came up many times. The V gene is TRBV6-1, the J gene TRBJ2-1; 8 bases map to TRBD2. Trimming removed 8 bases from V and 7 bases from J; junction bases left unmatched: 10. CDR3 size: 14 residues. Germline CDR1 and CDR2: MNHNS and SASEGT. The CDR3 DNA is TGTGCCAGCCTTAGCGGGATGGCGCTTAATGAGCAGTTCTTC. As protein: CASLSGMALNEQFF.

The genes are TRBV6-1 and TRBJ2-7, with TRBD1 matching over 7 bases. The CDR3 has 15 amino acids. Germline V CDR1 and CDR2: MNHNS, SASEGT. V gave up 2 bases and J gave up 0 bases; unmatched junction bases: 4. The CDR3 region is CASSEPGQRSYEQYF. CDR3 DNA: TGTGCCAGCAGTGAACCGGGACAGCGCTCCTACGAGCAGTACTTC.

V usage is TRBV4-1 and J usage is TRBJ1-5; the match to TRBD1 covers 8 bases. V trimming: 1 base; J trimming: 6 bases; junction bases outside the gene matches: 5. The CDR3 is 15 amino acids. The germline V gene has CDR1 MGHRA and CDR2 YSYEKL. CDR3 DNA: TGCGCCAGCAGCCAAGGGCAGGGGGCGTTTCAGCCCCAGCATTTT. Its translation: CASSQGQGAFQPQHF.

This clone was seen ten or more times. With a much larger clone just one base away, this may be a read error. This chain connects TRBV6-1 to TRBJ2-7, with D perhaps matching TRBD1 (6 bases). This CDR3 contains 13 residues. In germline, CDR1 is MNHNS, CDR2 SASEGT. Trimming removed 8 bases from V and 6 bases from J, with 17 bases in between. The CDR3 loop is CASGVQTGGEQYF. The DNA of the CDR3 is TGTGCCAGCGGTGTACAGACAGGAGGCGAGCAGTACTTC.